Presented here are 26 T cell receptor beta chains from one specimen sequenced in a study of T cells after yellow fever vaccination. TCRdb fed the 5' RACE reads into MiXCR, producing one record per CDR3 protein. Of some 340,000 distinct CDR3 sequences detected, approximately 4% appear once; the ten largest clones hold approximately 25%. Source: PBMCs, taken 5 days after the yellow fever booster vaccination. All receptors derive from a man aged 18 to 30 who received the YFV17D yellow fever vaccine.

This clonotype came up a few times. The V and J genes are TRBV27 and TRBJ1-2; no clear D gene. The germline CDR1 and CDR2 sequences are MNHEY and SMNVEV (reference sequence). The CDR3 runs 14 residues. V lost 3 bases, J lost 4 bases, and 12 bases lay in between. CDR3 amino acids: CASSFNSVGYGYTF. CDR3 nucleotides: TGTGCCAGCAGTTTTAATTCTGTGGGCTATGGCTACACCTTC.

There are a few counts of this clonotype. CDR3 in amino acids: CASSSLSAEAFF. The CDR3 DNA follows: TGTGCCAGCAGCTCTCTTAGCGCTGAAGCTTTCTTT. This chain joins TRBV7-9 and TRBJ1-1; D remains ambiguous. The CDR3 totals 12 residues. V was shortened by 4 bases and J by 6 bases, with 9 bases between the two germline ends. The germline gives CDR1 SEHNR, CDR2 FQNEAQ (reference sequence).

The chain links TRBV18 to TRBJ2-3, with 13 bases fitting TRBD2. The CDR3 extends over 16 amino acids. V lost 4 bases to trimming and J lost 5 bases; unmatched junction nucleotides: 6. Germline values: CDR1 KGHSH, CDR2 LQKENI. This CDR3 reads CASSRPGLAGQDTQYF. CDR3 DNA: TGTGCCAGCTCACGCCCGGGACTAGCGGGGCAAGATACGCAGTATTTT.

This chain joins TRBV3-1 and TRBJ2-5; D is unclear. This CDR3 is 12 amino acids long. Trimming cost V 2 bases and J 2 bases, with 3 bases left between them. Germline V lookup: CDR1 LGHDT, CDR2 YNNKEL (reference sequence). The CDR3 DNA is TGTGCCAGCAGCCAACGGCAAGAGACCCAGTACTTC. It codes for CASSQRQETQYF.

This clonotype has ten or more counts. The gene calls are TRBV29-1 and TRBJ2-3; 10 nucleotides align to TRBD2. With 5 bases clipped from V and 0 bases from J, the junction kept 2 bases outside the gene matches. Germline lookup yields CDR1 SQVTM and CDR2 ANQGSEA. The length of the CDR3 is 14 residues. The CDR3 region has the DNA TGCAGCGTTACTAGCGGGGTTAGCACAGATACGCAGTATTTT. The encoded protein is CSVTSGVSTDTQYF.

CDR3 nucleotide sequence: TGTGCCAGCAGCTCGTCTCCCCAGGGATATGGAAACACCATATATTTT. Translating it yields CASSSSPQGYGNTIYF. This rearrangement joins TRBV12-3 or TRBV12-4 to TRBJ1-3; the D gene is possibly TRBD1 (5 bases). Trimming stripped 6 bases from V and 3 bases from J, with 18 bases between. The CDR3 has 16 amino acids.

This clonotype was found a few times. The chain links TRBV7-9 to TRBJ2-5, with D possibly TRBD1 on 5 matching bases. The CDR3 has 13 residues. CDR1 SEHNR and CDR2 FQNEAQ come from the germline V gene (reference sequence). Trimming took off 1 base at V and 7 bases at J, with 10 bases between the two ends. The CDR3, as DNA: TGTGCCAGCAGCTTAGAAATTAGGGGGACCCAGTACTTC. It specifies CASSLEIRGTQYF.

This clonotype was counted ten times or more. The chain has TRBV7-9 and TRBJ2-7; D gene unclear. Germline V lookup: CDR1 SEHNR, CDR2 FQNEAQ (reference sequence). The CDR3 loop spans 12 amino acids. V lost 5 bases and J lost 7, with 12 bases in between. CDR3 region: CASSPIAPEQYF. CDR3 DNA: TGTGCCAGCAGCCCAATCGCGCCAGAGCAGTACTTC.

This clonotype has a count of ten or more. At one end, the junction sequence differs from germline, possibly due to a read error. The genes are TRBV5-1 and TRBJ2-5; 9 bases map to TRBD2. CDR1 and CDR2 from the germline V gene are SGHRS and YFSETQ. The length of the CDR3 is 14 residues. This chain's CDR3 is CASSLGLATETQYF. CDR3 nucleotide sequence: TGTGCCAGCAGCTTGGGACTAGCCACGGAGACCCAGTACTTC.

This clonotype was seen only a few times. Here the CDR3 reads CASSHKAGATDTQYF. The CDR3 DNA sequence: TGTGCCAGCAGCCACAAGGCAGGGGCCACAGATACGCAGTATTTT. V usage is TRBV6-5 and J usage is TRBJ2-3, with D possibly TRBD1 on 6 matching bases. Between the trimmed V and J ends, which lost 6 bases and 2 bases, there was a span of 15 bases. The CDR3 runs 15 residues. Looked up from germline, CDR1 is MNHEY and CDR2 is SVGAGI.

This clonotype was picked up a small number of times. The chain recombines TRBV5-1 with TRBJ1-1, with a weak D call TRBD1 (5 bases). V lost 3 bases, J lost 3 bases, and 12 bases lay in between. CDR1 is SGHRS, CDR2 YFSETQ, per germline. CDR3 length: 14 residues. The CDR3 region is CASSSAGGDTEAFF. The CDR3 nucleotides are TGCGCCAGCAGCTCCGCGGGGGGAGACACTGAAGCTTTCTTT.

The V and J genes are TRBV4-3 and TRBJ1-2; D not certain. Per the germline V gene, CDR1 is LGHNA and CDR2 is YSLEER. The V and J ends lost 1 base and 5 bases respectively, with 14 bases between them. The CDR3 totals 15 residues. The CDR3: CASSQVYAGGYGYTF. The CDR3 nucleotides are TGCGCCAGCAGCCAAGTCTATGCAGGCGGTTATGGCTACACCTTC.

The rearrangement joins TRBV5-1 to TRBJ1-2; D is perhaps TRBD1 (6 bases). Looked up from germline, CDR1 is SGHRS and CDR2 is YFSETQ. The CDR3 runs 16 residues. Trimming removed 0 bases at V and 4 bases at J, with 16 bases between. Here the CDR3 reads CASSLEGGAGRYGYTF. Here the CDR3 DNA reads TGCGCCAGCAGCTTGGAGGGGGGGGCCGGACGCTATGGCTACACCTTC.

The chain employs TRBV29-1 and TRBJ1-1; perhaps TRBD1 as D (6 bases). V was trimmed by 3 bases and J by 5 bases, leaving 19 bases between them. Germline lookup yields CDR1 SQVTM and CDR2 ANQGSEA. The CDR3 consists of 15 residues. The CDR3 reads CSVEPVGGAGTEAFF. CDR3 DNA: TGCAGCGTTGAGCCGGTGGGGGGGGCAGGTACTGAAGCTTTCTTT.

The chain combines TRBV20-1 with TRBJ1-5; weak D call: TRBD1 (5 bases). CDR1 DFQATT and CDR2 SNEGSKA come from the germline V gene (reference sequence). Trimming cost V 0 bases and J 2 bases, with 17 bases left between them. The length of the CDR3 is 17 residues. DNA for the CDR3: TGCAGTGCTAGAGATCGGGGCAGGGCTTACCGCAATCAGCCCCAGCATTTT. Translation: CSARDRGRAYRNQPQHF.

This clonotype was seen at least ten times. The DNA of the CDR3 is TGTGCCAGCAGCTTTCTGGGACAGGGCGAGCAGTACGTC. Protein product: CASSFLGQGEQYV. V usage is TRBV5-5 and J usage is TRBJ2-7; 9 bases align to TRBD1. Germline trimming cut 2 bases from V and 6 bases from J; bases unmatched to any gene: 3. Germline V gives CDR1 SGHKS, CDR2 YYEKEE (reference sequence). The CDR3 consists of 13 residues.

This clonotype has only a few counts. The rearrangement links TRBV20-1 to TRBJ1-2; no clear D gene. Trimming cost V 1 base and J 4 bases, with 7 bases left between them. Germline V gene sequence: CDR1 DFQATT, CDR2 SNEGSKA (reference sequence). This CDR3 is built from 12 residues. The CDR3 here is CSARGGFYGYTF. Written as DNA, the CDR3 is TGCAGTGCTAGAGGGGGTTTCTATGGCTACACCTTC.

This clonotype has a handful of counts. The V call is TRBV12-3 or TRBV12-4, the J call TRBJ2-2, with 9 nucleotides matching TRBD1. V gave up 5 bases and J gave up 5 bases; unmatched junction bases: 6. The CDR3 has 15 amino acids. For the CDR3, the DNA is TGTGCCAGCAGTAGACGACAGGGGGGGACCGGGGAGCTGTTTTTT. This encodes CASSRRQGGTGELFF.

The chain employs TRBV7-2 and TRBJ1-5; D not resolved. The CDR3 spans 14 residues. The V and J ends lost 1 base and 1 base respectively, with 5 bases between them. From germline, CDR1 is SGHTA and CDR2 FQGNSA. This CDR3 reads CASSLVLSNQPQHF. Written as DNA, the CDR3 is TGTGCCAGCAGCTTAGTACTAAGCAATCAGCCCCAGCATTTT.

This clonotype was counted a few times. The CDR3 coding sequence is TGTGCCAGCAGCTTCCGACAGAGAATTAACAATGAGCAGTTCTTC. Translation gives CASSFRQRINNEQFF. The chain employs TRBV12-1 and TRBJ2-1; TRBD1 is the table's D call and was not checked against the DNA. TRBV12-1 is deemed a pseudogene. The CDR3 sequence is 15 residues long.

The table lists this clonotype with many counts. The chain combines TRBV6-5 with TRBJ1-5; 7 nucleotides match TRBD1. Trimming cost V 6 bases and J 5 bases; bases outside gene matches: 4. Germline CDR1 is MNHEY and CDR2 is SVGAGI. The CDR3 length is 13 residues. CDR3 amino acids: CASRQGEYQPQHF. The CDR3 DNA reads TGTGCCAGCAGGCAGGGGGAGTATCAGCCCCAGCATTTT.

This clonotype was picked up a small number of times. The J gene is TRBJ1-1, the V gene TRBV4-3; D is unresolved. The CDR3 is 15 amino acids. Germline V CDR1 and CDR2: LGHNA, YSLEER. V lost 0 bases and J 2 bases, leaving 10 bases between the germline ends. The chain's CDR3 is CASSQEWGFNTEAFF. DNA for the CDR3: TGCGCCAGCAGCCAAGAGTGGGGTTTTAACACTGAAGCTTTCTTT.

This clonotype came up a few times. The chain joins TRBV12-3 or TRBV12-4 to TRBJ1-5; D possibly corresponds to TRBD1 (5 bases). The CDR3 has 16 amino acids. The ends were cut back, 3 bases at V and 0 bases at J, with 12 bases in the middle. The CDR3 coding sequence is TGTGCCAGCAGTTTTTACCGGGGGGATAGCAATCAGCCCCAGCATTTT. Translating it yields CASSFYRGDSNQPQHF.

This clonotype appeared many times. The chain is built from TRBV7-2 and TRBJ1-2; no clear D. There are 13 residues in the CDR3. Germline V gene sequence: CDR1 SGHTA, CDR2 FQGNSA. V was cut by 1 base and J by 1 base, with 4 bases left in between. The CDR3 reads CASSLGFNYGYTF. CDR3 DNA: TGTGCCAGCAGCTTAGGGTTTAACTATGGCTACACCTTC.

Many counts were recorded for this clonotype. The CDR3 loop reads CASSRSGGTENTGELFF. CDR3 in DNA: TGTGCCAGCAGCCGTAGCGGGGGGACCGAGAACACCGGGGAGCTGTTTTTT. The rearrangement links TRBV7-9 to TRBJ2-2; 10 positions match TRBD2. The germline V gene has CDR1 SEHNR and CDR2 FQNEAQ (reference sequence). This CDR3 is 17 amino acids long. Unmatched junction bases numbered 7, after V lost 5 bases and J lost 1 base.

There are many counts of this clonotype. The V call is TRBV12-3 or TRBV12-4, the J call TRBJ1-5; D unclear. CDR3 length equals 12 residues. V lost 3 bases and J 9 bases, leaving 9 bases between the germline ends. The CDR3 protein is CASSLGLGPQHF. For the CDR3, the DNA is TGTGCCAGCAGTTTGGGTTTAGGGCCCCAGCATTTT.